These T cell receptor beta chains were read from a single sample in a study of blood T cell repertoires in COVID-19. The assay was immunoSEQ multiplex PCR, and TCRdb's table has in-frame clones only and misses some. The sample lists 150,000 to 250,000 clones; 70% to 80% were seen once. Specimen: peripheral blood. These receptor sequences come from a middle-aged woman with COVID-19, enrolled during active disease. CDR3s include the opening cysteine and the closing phenylalanine or tryptophan. D genes are given only for firm matches. Expanded clones are given a class, and other clones once, few, many or no size at all.

V	J	D	size	DNA	CDR3
TRBV7-8	TRBJ2-5	TRBD2	-	TGTGCCAGCAGCTTACGGGGGGGGCTTGGGACCCAGTACTTC	CASSLRGGLGTQYF
TRBV10-3	TRBJ2-1	TRBD2	-	TGTGCCATCAGTGAGGGAGCGGGGGGCCAGAGCTCCTACAATGAGCAGTTCTTC	CAISEGAGGQSSYNEQFF
TRBV19	TRBJ1-2	-	-	TGTGCCAGTACTTCGAGTGGGGTTACAGGGAAACTCTATGGCTACACCTTC	CASTSSGVTGKLYGYTF
TRBV6-5	TRBJ1-2	-	-	TGTGCCAGCACCCCACAGGGCGGCTATGGCTACACCTTC	CASTPQGGYGYTF
TRBV30	TRBJ1-5	TRBD1	few	TGTGCCTGGCGAAACGACAGGGATCGGGAGCCCCAGCATTTT	CAWRNDRDREPQHF
TRBV30	TRBJ1-2	-	-	TGTGCCTGGAGTGCCCCAGGGTCTCCTTATGGCTACACCTTC	CAWSAPGSPYGYTF
TRBV7-9	TRBJ1-4	-	-	TGTGCCAGCAGCTTATCATCAACTAATGAAAAACTGTTTTTT	CASSLSSTNEKLFF
TRBV5-5	TRBJ1-5	-	-	TGTGCCAGCAGCCGATACAGGGACAATCAGCCCCAGCATTTT	CASSRYRDNQPQHF
TRBV11-2	TRBJ1-2	-	few	TGTGCCAGCAGCATGAATACCGACACTAGGACCTTC	CASSMNTDTRTF
TRBV30	TRBJ2-7	TRBD1	few	TGTGCCTGGAGTCCCCTGGGGGCAGGGGGCAGGTACGAGCAGTACTTC	CAWSPLGAGGRYEQYF
TRBV12-3/TRBV12-4	TRBJ1-5	-	few	TGTGCCAGCAGTTCAGTCATCAAGCCCCAGCATTTT	CASSSVIKPQHF
TRBV19	TRBJ1-4	-	-	TGTGCCAGTAGGTTCGGCAGACAGAATGAAAAACTGTTTTTT	CASRFGRQNEKLFF
TRBV19	TRBJ1-4	TRBD1	-	TGTGCCAGTAGTCCTCGGACAGGGGGTAATGAAAAACTGTTTTTT	CASSPRTGGNEKLFF
TRBV6-2/TRBV6-3	TRBJ2-7	TRBD2	-	TGTGCCAGCAGTTACCCTCGGCCTAGCGGGATAAAAACCTACGAGCAGTACTTC	CASSYPRPSGIKTYEQYF
TRBV6-5	TRBJ2-1	TRBD2	-	TGTGCCAGCAGGGGAGCGGGAGTTTTTGCGGATGGGCAGTTCTTC	CASRGAGVFADGQFF
TRBV2	TRBJ2-7	-	few	TGTGCCAGCAGCGCACAGGGAGTTGAGCAGTACTTC	CASSAQGVEQYF
TRBV14	TRBJ2-3	-	-	TGTGCCAGCAGCCAAGATCCTGCGAGCACAGATACGCAGTATTTT	CASSQDPASTDTQYF
TRBV21-1	TRBJ2-2	-	once	TGTGCCAGCAGCCTTCGGGACAGGGCTGCGAACACCGGGGAGCTGTTTTTT	CASSLRDRAANTGELFF
TRBV7-8	TRBJ2-7	TRBD1	-	TGTGCCAGCAGCCTACAGGGGGCATCCTACGAGCAGTACTTC	CASSLQGASYEQYF
TRBV7-8	TRBJ1-5	TRBD1	-	TGTGCCAGCAGCTTAGATTCCCGGACAGGGTATAGCAATCAGCCCCAGCATTTT	CASSLDSRTGYSNQPQHF